The entry below gives a single T cell receptor beta chain sequence along with its context. The CDR3 consists of 14 residues. V dropped 4 bases and J dropped 8; count of bases not matched to a gene: 11. The germline V gene encodes CDR1 SGHDT and CDR2 YYEEEE. This sample is part of a study of blood T cell repertoires in COVID-19. At the level of the study: Samples came from the United States, Italy and Spain, spanning acute and convalescent COVID-19. PBMCs, B-cell-depleted T cells, or T cells provided the cDNA or gDNA that made up the material.

In the study's own analysis: Amplification with reference gene primers provided the estimates of nucleated cell counts. This table comes from immunoSEQ multiplex PCR, and its TCRdb copy is limited to in-frame clones, with some not included. The V and J calls and clone size come from that table; D and trimming were worked out from the DNA. The table includes approximately 130,000 clones, 80% to 90% detected once. What was sequenced was peripheral blood. The rearrangement links TRBV5-6 to TRBJ1-2; 7 bases map to TRBD1. The TCR originated in a man aged 45-60 years with active COVID-19. CDR3 in DNA: TGTGCCAGCAGCCTCACAGGGGTTAAACGGGGCTACACCTTC. Protein: CASSLTGVKRGYTF.